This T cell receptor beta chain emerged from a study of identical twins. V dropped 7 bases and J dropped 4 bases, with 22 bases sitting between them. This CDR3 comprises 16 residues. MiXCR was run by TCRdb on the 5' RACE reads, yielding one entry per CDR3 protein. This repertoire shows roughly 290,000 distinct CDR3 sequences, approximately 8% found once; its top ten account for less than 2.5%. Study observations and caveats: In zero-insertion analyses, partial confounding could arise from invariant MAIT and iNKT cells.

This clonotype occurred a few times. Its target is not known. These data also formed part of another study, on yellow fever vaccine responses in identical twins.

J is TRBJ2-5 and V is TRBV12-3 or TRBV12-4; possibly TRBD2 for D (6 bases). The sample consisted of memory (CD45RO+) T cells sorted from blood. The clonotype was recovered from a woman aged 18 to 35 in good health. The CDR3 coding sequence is TGTGCCAGCAACGCTGCCTCCTCGAGCGGGCGAGAGACCCAGTACTTC. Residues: CASNAASSSGRETQYF.